This T cell receptor beta chain originates from a study of blood T cells in healthy people across ages. Total RNA extracted from each sample amounted to at least 5.5 micrograms. The use of a sample-barcoded 5' primer and a J-beta primer mix characterized a second PCR of roughly 6 to 11 cycles. One entry per CDR3 protein, called by TCRdb with MiXCR from the 5' RACE reads. The repertoire holds about 840,000 distinct CDR3 sequences, with 25% to 35% as singletons. Trimming stripped 6 bases from V and 14 bases from J, with 17 bases between. The CDR3 contains 11 residues. Per germline, CDR1 DFQATT and CDR2 SNEGSKA (reference sequence). The data were also submitted as part of a second study, on T cells of mothers and their children.

This sequence joins TRBV20-1 and TRBJ2-1, with a possible D match to TRBD2 (6 bases). The sequenced sample was blood. The receptor comes from a woman between 35 and 50 years old in good health. CDR3 in DNA: TGCAGTGCAAGGCCGGGACTGTGGGAGTTCTTC. This gives the protein CSARPGLWEFF.